The 21 T cell receptor beta chains below all came from one sample that was sequenced in a study of T cells after yellow fever vaccination (dated by TCRdb to the late 2010s). The sample's treatment or condition, from its label and the paper: live attenuated yellow fever vaccine strain. Library creation used 5' RACE. TCRdb records Illumina HiSeq 2500 as the sequencer. TCRdb itself trimmed the public reads at Q25 with fastp, ran MiXCR and retained productive beta chains. Here each entry gathers all rows of one CDR3 protein and keeps the most common genes and DNA. This sample is represented by about 630,000 distinct CDR3 sequences; about 12% of them were singletons. The ten largest clones take up about 15% of the sample. The specimen comprised PBMCs, sampled on the day of the yellow fever booster vaccination. These receptors were collected from a man aged 25-45 years who received the YFV17D yellow fever vaccine.

The chain joins TRBV5-1 to TRBJ2-3, with D unclear. Germline V CDR1 and CDR2: SGHRS, YFSETQ. Trimming cost V 0 bases and J 4 bases, with 9 bases left between them. The CDR3 runs 14 residues. The DNA for the CDR3 is TGCGCCAGCAGCTTGGAATTAGGGTCAGATACGCAGTATTTT. This sequence encodes CASSLELGSDTQYF.

At least ten counts were recorded for this clonotype. This chain links TRBV29-1 with TRBJ2-1; perhaps TRBD2 as D (6 bases). Germline CDR1 reads SQVTM; CDR2 reads ANQGSEA. Trimming shortened V by 6 bases and J by 7 bases, and 22 bases separated the two germline ends. The CDR3 is 15 residues long. This chain's CDR3 is CSVVRRGGIGNEQFF. The CDR3 coding sequence is TGCAGCGTGGTCCGGCGCGGCGGGATTGGGAATGAGCAGTTCTTC.

V is TRBV27 and J is TRBJ2-4; a weak D match, TRBD1 (6 bases). V lost 6 bases, J lost 7 bases, and 13 bases lay in between. From germline, CDR1 is MNHEY and CDR2 SMNVEV (reference sequence). This CDR3 is built from 13 residues. The CDR3 DNA is TGTGCCAGCAGAGCGACAGGCGGTAACATTCAGTACTTC. Its translation: CASRATGGNIQYF.

The chain uses TRBV14 and TRBJ2-3; D call uncertain. The V end was cut by 3 bases, the J end by 6 bases, with 13 bases between. Germline V gene sequence: CDR1 SGHDN, CDR2 FVKESK. This CDR3 is built from 14 residues. CDR3 amino acids: CASSQGSYGDTQYF. CDR3 DNA sequence: TGTGCCAGCAGCCAGGGATCCTATGGGGATACGCAGTATTTT.

Only a few counts were recorded for this clonotype. The rearrangement uses TRBV20-1 and TRBJ2-3; no definite D call. This CDR3 is 13 amino acids long. V shed 3 bases and J shed 2 bases, with 9 bases lying between them. CDR1 and CDR2 from the germline V gene are DFQATT and SNEGSKA (reference sequence). The CDR3 region is CSASAGYTDTQYF. CDR3 nucleotide sequence: TGCAGTGCTAGCGCCGGGTACACAGATACGCAGTATTTT.

The chain employs TRBV12-3 or TRBV12-4 and TRBJ2-7; 8 bases match TRBD2. The CDR3 covers 12 residues. With 6 bases clipped from V and 7 bases from J, the junction kept 5 bases outside the gene matches. The CDR3 loop reads CASRHRGGEQYF. In DNA, the CDR3 is TGTGCCAGCAGACACCGGGGGGGGGAGCAGTACTTC.

V and J are TRBV27 and TRBJ2-7; 7 bases are a match to TRBD1. CDR3 length equals 16 residues. Unmatched junction bases numbered 13, after V lost 4 bases and J lost 4 bases. Germline CDR1 and CDR2: MNHEY and SMNVEV (reference sequence). The CDR3 bases are TGTGCCAGCAGTTACTCCTCCACAGGGGTTGGTTACGAGCAGTACTTC. Protein: CASSYSSTGVGYEQYF.

J is TRBJ2-2 and V is TRBV12-3 or TRBV12-4; a possible D gene is TRBD1 (6 bases). The CDR3 is 16 residues long. Between the trimmed V and J ends, which lost 6 bases and 5 bases, there was a span of 19 bases. In nucleotides, the CDR3 is TGTGCCAGCAGCCGGCACAGGGCCGCGAGTACCGGGGAGCTGTTTTTT. Translation gives CASSRHRAASTGELFF.

This clonotype was counted at least ten times. The gene calls are TRBV4-3 and TRBJ2-5; tentatively, D is TRBD1 (5 bases). V was clipped by 1 base and J by 1 base, with 7 bases between them. Germline loops: CDR1 LGHNA, CDR2 YSLEER. The CDR3 sequence is 14 residues long. This CDR3 is CASSQGGLQETQYF. CDR3 DNA sequence: TGCGCCAGCAGCCAAGGGGGCCTCCAAGAGACCCAGTACTTC.

This clonotype turned up a few times. The chain uses TRBV20-1 and TRBJ2-3; TRBD2 aligns across 12 bases. The CDR3 runs to 15 residues. V dropped 6 bases and J dropped 3; count of bases not matched to a gene: 7. Germline V lookup: CDR1 DFQATT, CDR2 SNEGSKA (reference sequence). CDR3 sequence: CSAGTSGLGTDTQYF. The CDR3 coding sequence is TGCAGTGCGGGGACTAGCGGGTTGGGGACAGATACGCAGTATTTT.

In this sample, this clonotype turned up a few times. V usage is TRBV20-1 and J usage is TRBJ2-3; 10 bases are a match to TRBD2. V was pared by 2 bases and J by 4 bases, with 9 bases of the junction left unmatched. The CDR3 loop spans 16 amino acids. The germline CDR1 and CDR2 sequences are DFQATT and SNEGSKA (reference sequence). The CDR3 region has the DNA TGCAGTGCTAGACCATCTAGCGGGAGAACCTCAGATACGCAGTATTTT. Translating it yields CSARPSSGRTSDTQYF.

V gene TRBV10-3 combines with J gene TRBJ1-2, with D possibly being TRBD1 (5 bases). CDR3 length: 15 amino acids. The germline V and J ends were trimmed by 2 bases and 4 bases, with 14 bases remaining between them. Germline V gene sequence: CDR1 ENHRY, CDR2 SYGVKD. CDR3 DNA: TGTGCCATCAGTGAGATGGTGGGGCGAGGCTATGGCTACACCTTC. Translated: CAISEMVGRGYGYTF.

The gene calls are TRBV20-1 and TRBJ2-1, with 8 bases aligning to TRBD1. Germline values: CDR1 DFQATT, CDR2 SNEGSKA (reference sequence). This CDR3 spans 15 amino acids. Trimming removed 5 bases from V and 2 bases from J; junction bases left unmatched: 8. CDR3 DNA sequence: TGCAGTGCTCATCGCCCAGGGGGCGCCTACAATGAGCAGTTCTTC. Translated: CSAHRPGGAYNEQFF.

CDR3 nucleotide sequence: TGTGCCAGGGGGGGCCGACCTAGCAATCAGCCCCAGCATTTT. Protein product: CARGGRPSNQPQHF. The rearrangement links TRBV7-2 to TRBJ1-5; possibly TRBD1 for D (6 bases). Germline V CDR1 and CDR2: SGHTA, FQGNSA. V was pared by 9 bases and J by 0 bases, with 12 bases between. This CDR3 contains 14 residues.

The chain employs TRBV14 and TRBJ2-5; TRBD2 might be the D (5 bases). The germline V gene has CDR1 SGHDN and CDR2 FVKESK. V lost 4 bases and J 5 bases, leaving 11 bases between the germline ends. CDR3 size: 13 residues. DNA for the CDR3: TGTGCCAGCAGCCTGCAAGCGGTGGAGACCCAGTACTTC. Translated: CASSLQAVETQYF.

Many counts were recorded for this clonotype. V gene TRBV5-6 combines with J gene TRBJ2-7; 10 nucleotides align to TRBD2. Germline trimming cut 4 bases from V and 0 bases from J; bases unmatched to any gene: 4. This CDR3 region has 15 residues. Per germline, CDR1 SGHDT and CDR2 YYEEEE. The CDR3 DNA is TGTGCCAGCAGCCCCCCTAGCGGGAGCTCCTACGAGCAGTACTTC. Translating it yields CASSPPSGSSYEQYF.

This clonotype was seen a handful of times. The genes are TRBV12-3 or TRBV12-4 and TRBJ2-7, with 7 bases matching TRBD2. After removal of 3 bases from V and 1 base from J, the junction contained 3 bases not matched to a gene. The CDR3 loop spans 14 amino acids. CDR3: CASSFRRESYEQYF. CDR3 nucleotides: TGTGCCAGCAGTTTCAGGCGGGAGTCCTACGAGCAGTACTTC.

The chain couples TRBV29-1 to TRBJ2-3, with D possibly being TRBD2 (6 bases). The CDR3 has 13 amino acids. From germline, CDR1 is SQVTM and CDR2 ANQGSEA. V lost 4 bases to trimming and J lost 4 bases, with 12 bases between them. The CDR3 region is CSVGLAMADTQYF. The DNA for the CDR3 is TGCAGCGTTGGTCTAGCGATGGCAGATACGCAGTATTTT.

This clonotype appeared a few times. The rearrangement links TRBV4-1 to TRBJ2-3; 11 bases fit TRBD2. V was pared by 3 bases and J by 2 bases, with 10 bases of the junction left unmatched. Germline CDR1 and CDR2: MGHRA and YSYEKL. The CDR3 runs to 18 residues. The CDR3, as DNA: TGCGCCAGCAGCCATGGACTAGCGGGCATCCTGGCCACAGATACGCAGTATTTT. The encoded protein is CASSHGLAGILATDTQYF.

This clonotype was observed at least ten times. The chain recombines TRBV29-1 with TRBJ2-1; D unresolved. CDR1 is SQVTM, CDR2 ANQGSEA, per germline. This CDR3 spans 11 amino acids. The V and J ends lost 4 bases and 9 bases respectively, with 10 bases between them. CDR3 coding DNA: TGCAGCGTTGCGAACGCTATTGAGCAGTTCTTC. Protein product: CSVANAIEQFF.

This chain links TRBV7-2 with TRBJ2-1; 14 bases fit TRBD2. The CDR3 is 17 residues long. The V and J ends lost 5 bases and 3 bases, in that order; junction bases with no gene match: 6. From germline, CDR1 is SGHTA and CDR2 FQGNSA. The CDR3 sequence is CASSPGTSGSLYNEQFF. The CDR3 region has the DNA TGTGCCAGCAGCCCAGGGACTAGCGGGAGCCTCTACAATGAGCAGTTCTTC.